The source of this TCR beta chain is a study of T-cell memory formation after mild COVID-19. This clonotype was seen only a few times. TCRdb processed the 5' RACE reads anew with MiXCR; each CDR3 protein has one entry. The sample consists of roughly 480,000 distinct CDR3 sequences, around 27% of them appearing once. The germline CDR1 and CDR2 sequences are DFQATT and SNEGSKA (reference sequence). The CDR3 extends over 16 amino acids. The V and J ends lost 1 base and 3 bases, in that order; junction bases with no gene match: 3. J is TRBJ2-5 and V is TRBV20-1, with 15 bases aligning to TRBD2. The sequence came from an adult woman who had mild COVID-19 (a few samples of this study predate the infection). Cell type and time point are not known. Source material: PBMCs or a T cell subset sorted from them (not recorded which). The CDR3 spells CSARGTSGGAEETQYF. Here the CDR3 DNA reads TGCAGTGCTAGAGGGACTAGCGGGGGGGCAGAAGAGACCCAGTACTTC.